A selection of T cell receptor beta chains follows, all from one sample in a study of OX40 agonist ivuxolimab in advanced cancers. The method was immunoSEQ multiplex PCR; TCRdb's version includes in-frame clones alone and lacks a portion of them. Among approximately 40,000 clones listed, over 80% were seen once. Sequencing used CD4+ or CD8+ T cells sorted from blood, obtained in a trial of the OX40 agonist ivuxolimab. The receptors here all came from an adult with an advanced solid tumor such as melanoma, head and neck, liver or kidney cancer. The CDR3 runs from the conserved cysteine through the conserved F or W. Fields, in order: J gene, V gene, D gene, clone size, CDR3 protein, CDR3 DNA. A D gene is named only where the DNA matches it firmly. Some rows have no size entry. The others give once, few or many, or a class for an expanded clone.

J gene: TRBJ2-3
V gene: TRBV12-5
D gene: -
clone size: -
CDR3 protein: CASAGAGLTLTDTQYF
CDR3 DNA: TGTGCTAGTGCAGGGGCGGGCCTAACCCTCACAGATACGCAGTATTTT

J gene: TRBJ2-3
V gene: TRBV7-9
D gene: -
clone size: -
CDR3 protein: CASSYINTQYF
CDR3 DNA: TGTGCCAGCAGCTACATAAATACGCAGTATTTT

J gene: TRBJ2-1
V gene: TRBV27
D gene: -
clone size: -
CDR3 protein: CASYAGPYNEQFF
CDR3 DNA: TGTGCCAGTTACGCGGGGCCCTACAATGAGCAGTTCTTC

J gene: TRBJ2-1
V gene: TRBV7-2
D gene: TRBD1
clone size: -
CDR3 protein: CASSLGTGYNEQFF
CDR3 DNA: TGTGCCAGCAGCTTGGGGACAGGTTACAATGAGCAGTTCTTC

J gene: TRBJ1-2
V gene: TRBV5-1
D gene: -
clone size: -
CDR3 protein: CASSLPGQNYGYTF
CDR3 DNA: TGCGCCAGCAGCTTACCCGGACAGAACTATGGCTACACCTTC

J gene: TRBJ1-4
V gene: TRBV30
D gene: TRBD1
clone size: -
CDR3 protein: CALQGGGNEKLFF
CDR3 DNA: TGTGCCCTACAGGGGGGAGGGAATGAAAAACTGTTTTTT

J gene: TRBJ1-1
V gene: TRBV11-2
D gene: -
clone size: -
CDR3 protein: CASSLGGWNTEAFF
CDR3 DNA: TGTGCCAGCAGCTTAGGAGGGTGGAATACTGAAGCTTTCTTT

J gene: TRBJ2-5
V gene: TRBV10-2
D gene: TRBD2
clone size: -
CDR3 protein: CASRLAGGPLETQYF
CDR3 DNA: TGCGCCAGCCGACTAGCGGGAGGGCCTCTGGAGACCCAGTACTTC

J gene: TRBJ1-3
V gene: TRBV29-1
D gene: -
clone size: -
CDR3 protein: CSVVGGTDSPSGNTIYF
CDR3 DNA: TGCAGCGTTGTGGGAGGGACGGACTCTCCCTCTGGAAACACCATATATTTT

J gene: TRBJ2-3
V gene: TRBV13
D gene: -
clone size: -
CDR3 protein: CASRSLEDTQYF
CDR3 DNA: TGTGCCAGCCGCTCTTTGGAAGATACGCAGTATTTT

J gene: TRBJ1-1
V gene: TRBV4-1
D gene: TRBD1
clone size: -
CDR3 protein: CASSPGTGVNTEAFF
CDR3 DNA: TGCGCCAGCAGCCCCGGGACAGGGGTGAACACTGAAGCTTTCTTT

J gene: TRBJ2-3
V gene: TRBV28
D gene: -
clone size: -
CDR3 protein: CASRGIWMADTQYF
CDR3 DNA: TGTGCCAGCAGGGGTATCTGGATGGCAGATACGCAGTATTTT

J gene: TRBJ1-4
V gene: TRBV7-9
D gene: -
clone size: -
CDR3 protein: CASSTGSRPEKLFF
CDR3 DNA: TGTGCCAGCAGTACAGGGAGTCGGCCAGAAAAACTGTTTTTT

J gene: TRBJ1-2
V gene: TRBV2
D gene: -
clone size: once
CDR3 protein: CASRAGSANYGYTF
CDR3 DNA: TGTGCCAGCAGGGCAGGGTCAGCTAACTATGGCTACACCTTC

J gene: TRBJ2-4
V gene: TRBV23-1
D gene: -
clone size: -
CDR3 protein: CASSHPGGRRGQNIQYF
CDR3 DNA: TGCGCCAGCAGTCACCCCGGGGGTCGCAGGGGACAAAACATTCAGTACTTC

J gene: TRBJ1-2
V gene: TRBV28
D gene: -
clone size: -
CDR3 protein: CASRLAGNYGYTF
CDR3 DNA: TGTGCCAGCAGGCTCGCAGGGAACTATGGCTACACCTTC

J gene: TRBJ2-3
V gene: TRBV6-4
D gene: TRBD1
clone size: -
CDR3 protein: CASSEEQGASTDTQYF
CDR3 DNA: TGTGCCAGCAGTGAAGAACAGGGGGCTAGCACAGATACGCAGTATTTT

J gene: TRBJ2-1
V gene: TRBV6-4
D gene: -
clone size: -
CDR3 protein: CASSLTGMGNEQFF
CDR3 DNA: TGTGCCAGCAGCCTGACAGGAATGGGCAATGAGCAGTTCTTC

J gene: TRBJ1-1
V gene: TRBV18
D gene: -
clone size: -
CDR3 protein: CASSPTIPGAPPDTEAFF
CDR3 DNA: TGTGCCAGCTCACCAACCATACCCGGGGCCCCTCCGGACACTGAAGCTTTCTTT

J gene: TRBJ2-7
V gene: TRBV14
D gene: -
clone size: -
CDR3 protein: CTSSDRDGELRPYEQYF
CDR3 DNA: TGTACCAGCAGCGACCGGGACGGTGAGCTTAGGCCCTACGAGCAGTACTTC

J gene: TRBJ1-2
V gene: TRBV29-1
D gene: -
clone size: once
CDR3 protein: CSVRGEDGYTF
CDR3 DNA: TGCAGCGTTCGGGGGGAAGATGGCTACACCTTC

J gene: TRBJ2-7
V gene: TRBV6-1
D gene: TRBD2
clone size: -
CDR3 protein: CASSEAAGLESYEQYF
CDR3 DNA: TGTGCCAGCAGTGAAGCGGCGGGACTAGAATCCTACGAGCAGTACTTC

J gene: TRBJ2-2
V gene: TRBV9
D gene: -
clone size: -
CDR3 protein: CASSGGGANTGELFF
CDR3 DNA: TGTGCCAGCAGCGGAGGAGGGGCGAACACCGGGGAGCTGTTTTTT

J gene: TRBJ1-1
V gene: TRBV20-1
D gene: -
clone size: -
CDR3 protein: CSTGVYGAFF
CDR3 DNA: TGCAGTACGGGGGTGTATGGAGCTTTCTTT

J gene: TRBJ2-7
V gene: TRBV2
D gene: -
clone size: -
CDR3 protein: CASSGGRGSEQYF
CDR3 DNA: TGTGCCAGCAGCGGAGGTAGGGGCAGCGAGCAGTACTTC

J gene: TRBJ1-1
V gene: TRBV21-1
D gene: -
clone size: -
CDR3 protein: CASSKDQGSNTEAFF
CDR3 DNA: TGTGCCAGCAGCAAAGATCAGGGCTCGAACACTGAAGCTTTCTTT

J gene: TRBJ2-7
V gene: TRBV4-2
D gene: -
clone size: -
CDR3 protein: CASSQALGGVSYEQYF
CDR3 DNA: TGTGCCAGCAGCCAAGCTTTGGGGGGTGTCTCCTACGAGCAGTACTTC

J gene: TRBJ2-2
V gene: TRBV2
D gene: -
clone size: few
CDR3 protein: CASSERIDTGELFF
CDR3 DNA: TGTGCCAGCAGTGAACGGATTGACACCGGGGAGCTGTTTTTT

J gene: TRBJ2-7
V gene: TRBV27
D gene: -
clone size: -
CDR3 protein: CASSLTGEAQYF
CDR3 DNA: TGTGCCAGCAGTTTAACAGGGGAGGCACAGTACTTC

J gene: TRBJ2-3
V gene: TRBV4-3
D gene: TRBD1
clone size: -
CDR3 protein: CASSRGTGSTDTQYF
CDR3 DNA: TGCGCCAGCAGCCGCGGGACAGGCAGCACAGATACGCAGTATTTT

J gene: TRBJ2-5
V gene: TRBV25-1
D gene: -
clone size: -
CDR3 protein: CASSDLQETQYF
CDR3 DNA: TGTGCCAGCAGTGACCTCCAAGAGACCCAGTACTTC

J gene: TRBJ2-4
V gene: TRBV7-9
D gene: TRBD1
clone size: few
CDR3 protein: CASSFPDRVDIQYF
CDR3 DNA: TGTGCCAGCAGCTTCCCCGACAGGGTAGACATTCAGTACTTC

J gene: TRBJ1-1
V gene: TRBV5-1
D gene: -
clone size: -
CDR3 protein: CASSFPGTNTEAFF
CDR3 DNA: TGCGCCAGCAGCTTTCCAGGGACGAACACTGAAGCTTTCTTT

J gene: TRBJ1-2
V gene: TRBV9
D gene: -
clone size: few
CDR3 protein: CASSHSRGGSANYGYTF
CDR3 DNA: TGTGCCAGCAGCCACAGTAGAGGAGGCTCAGCTAACTATGGCTACACCTTC

J gene: TRBJ2-7
V gene: TRBV27
D gene: TRBD2
clone size: -
CDR3 protein: CASSAPTAGVEEQYF
CDR3 DNA: TGTGCCAGCAGTGCCCCTACAGCGGGAGTGGAAGAGCAGTACTTC

J gene: TRBJ2-7
V gene: TRBV27
D gene: TRBD2
clone size: -
CDR3 protein: CASSFLGLAESEQYF
CDR3 DNA: TGTGCCAGCAGTTTTTTGGGACTAGCGGAATCCGAGCAGTACTTC

J gene: TRBJ2-1
V gene: TRBV7-9
D gene: TRBD2
clone size: -
CDR3 protein: CASSPWTSGSGEQFF
CDR3 DNA: TGTGCCAGCAGCCCGTGGACTAGCGGGAGTGGTGAGCAGTTCTTC

J gene: TRBJ1-2
V gene: TRBV7-9
D gene: TRBD1
clone size: -
CDR3 protein: CASSFGTGLSNGYTF
CDR3 DNA: TGTGCCAGCAGCTTCGGGACAGGGTTGTCTAATGGCTACACCTTC

J gene: TRBJ1-3
V gene: TRBV7-9
D gene: TRBD1
clone size: -
CDR3 protein: CASSFQGDGNTIYF
CDR3 DNA: TGTGCCAGCAGCTTTCAGGGGGACGGAAACACCATATATTTT

J gene: TRBJ2-1
V gene: TRBV4-3
D gene: -
clone size: -
CDR3 protein: CASSQERRGNEQFF
CDR3 DNA: TGCGCCAGCAGCCAAGAACGTAGGGGCAATGAGCAGTTCTTC

J gene: TRBJ2-3
V gene: TRBV27
D gene: TRBD2
clone size: -
CDR3 protein: CASSPLAGGPKADTQYF
CDR3 DNA: TGTGCCAGCAGTCCGCTAGCGGGAGGGCCTAAAGCAGATACGCAGTATTTT

J gene: TRBJ2-3
V gene: TRBV9
D gene: TRBD2
clone size: -
CDR3 protein: CASSVESGRRKDTQYF
CDR3 DNA: TGTGCCAGCAGCGTAGAAAGCGGGAGACGGAAAGATACGCAGTATTTT

J gene: TRBJ2-2
V gene: TRBV19
D gene: TRBD2
clone size: -
CDR3 protein: CATDEGGSSSGELFF
CDR3 DNA: TGTGCCACAGACGAGGGCGGGAGTAGCTCCGGGGAGCTGTTTTTT

J gene: TRBJ2-2
V gene: TRBV19
D gene: -
clone size: -
CDR3 protein: CASSPQGSTGELFF
CDR3 DNA: TGTGCCAGTAGTCCTCAGGGTTCGACCGGGGAGCTGTTTTTT

J gene: TRBJ2-7
V gene: TRBV27
D gene: -
clone size: -
CDR3 protein: CASSLRGVNEQYF
CDR3 DNA: TGTGCCAGCAGTTTAAGAGGTGTGAACGAGCAGTACTTC

J gene: TRBJ1-4
V gene: TRBV11-2
D gene: TRBD1
clone size: -
CDR3 protein: CASSYGTGGSEEEKLFF
CDR3 DNA: TGTGCCAGCAGCTACGGGACAGGGGGATCAGAGGAAGAAAAACTGTTTTTT

J gene: TRBJ1-3
V gene: TRBV5-1
D gene: -
clone size: -
CDR3 protein: CASSPGTVSSGNTIYF
CDR3 DNA: TGCGCCAGCAGTCCCGGGACTGTCAGCTCTGGAAACACCATATATTTT

J gene: TRBJ2-5
V gene: TRBV9
D gene: -
clone size: medium-sized
CDR3 protein: CASSHPREGGDETQYF
CDR3 DNA: TGTGCCAGCAGCCATCCTAGGGAGGGGGGCGACGAGACCCAGTACTTC

J gene: TRBJ1-4
V gene: TRBV28
D gene: -
clone size: once
CDR3 protein: CASSFRGGEKLFF
CDR3 DNA: TGTGCCAGCAGTTTCCGGGGGGGAGAAAAACTGTTTTTT